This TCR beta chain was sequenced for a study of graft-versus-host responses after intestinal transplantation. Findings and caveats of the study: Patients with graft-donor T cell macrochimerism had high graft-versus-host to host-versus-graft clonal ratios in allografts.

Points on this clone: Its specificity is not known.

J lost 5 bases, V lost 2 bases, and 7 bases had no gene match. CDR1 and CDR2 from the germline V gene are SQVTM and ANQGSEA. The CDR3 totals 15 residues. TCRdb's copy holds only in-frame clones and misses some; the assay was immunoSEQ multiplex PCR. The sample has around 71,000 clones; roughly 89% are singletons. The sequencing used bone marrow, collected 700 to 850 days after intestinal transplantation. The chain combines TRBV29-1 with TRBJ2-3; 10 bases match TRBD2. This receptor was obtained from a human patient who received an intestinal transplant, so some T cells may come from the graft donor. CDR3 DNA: TGCAGCGTTGAATCGGCTAGCGGGAGCGGAGATACGCAGTATTTT. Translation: CSVESASGSGDTQYF.